This T cell receptor (beta chain) was retrieved from a study of cytomegalovirus exposure and HLA in healthy donors. J gave up 4 bases and V 6 bases, and 6 bases lay outside the gene matches. The CDR3 is made up of 13 amino acids. Germline V gene sequence: CDR1 MNHEY, CDR2 SVGAGI. About this clone itself: Its antigen is unknown.

Study-wide results and limits: An observed cluster of highly shared sequence variants was recorded as a likely sequencing artifact.

Primers for the PCR totalled 60 Vbeta and 13 Jbeta. The repertoire was sequenced with immunoSEQ multiplex PCR; TCRdb's copy has only in-frame clones and lacks some. The sample has roughly 88,000 clones, around three quarters seen once; the top ten hold approximately 5.3%. Sequencing was done on a sample of PBMCs. The receptor's source is a man aged 25 to 45 in good health and CMV-seropositive. The chain recombines TRBV6-5 with TRBJ2-7, with TRBD1 matching 7 bases. DNA for the CDR3: TGTGCCAGCAGCCGCCGGGACAGTTACGAGCAGTACGTC. Amino acid sequence: CASSRRDSYEQYV.